The clone carrying this T cell receptor beta chain was seen just once. Its antigen is undetermined. This specimen comes from a study of cytomegalovirus exposure and HLA in healthy donors. Trimming removed 3 bases at V and 4 bases at J, with 9 bases between. CDR3 size: 13 residues. Germline V gene data show CDR1 as GTSNPN and CDR2 as SVGIG (reference sequence). Findings and caveats of the study: Earlier analysis found most TCR beta V segments productive about 87% or about 30% of the time.

The PCR was carried out with 60 Vbeta primers and 13 Jbeta primers. TCRdb keeps only in-frame clones here, not all; method: immunoSEQ multiplex PCR. Seen here are around 150,000 clones, 75% to 85% observed once, and the top ten hold roughly 6.7%. J is TRBJ2-2 and V is TRBV30; TRBD1 is a possible D gene (6 bases). The sequence derives from a man aged 45-65 years in good health and CMV-seropositive. Material for sequencing was PBMCs. CDR3 protein: CAWRGQRTGELFF. CDR3 DNA: TGTGCCTGGAGAGGACAGCGCACCGGGGAGCTGTTTTTT.